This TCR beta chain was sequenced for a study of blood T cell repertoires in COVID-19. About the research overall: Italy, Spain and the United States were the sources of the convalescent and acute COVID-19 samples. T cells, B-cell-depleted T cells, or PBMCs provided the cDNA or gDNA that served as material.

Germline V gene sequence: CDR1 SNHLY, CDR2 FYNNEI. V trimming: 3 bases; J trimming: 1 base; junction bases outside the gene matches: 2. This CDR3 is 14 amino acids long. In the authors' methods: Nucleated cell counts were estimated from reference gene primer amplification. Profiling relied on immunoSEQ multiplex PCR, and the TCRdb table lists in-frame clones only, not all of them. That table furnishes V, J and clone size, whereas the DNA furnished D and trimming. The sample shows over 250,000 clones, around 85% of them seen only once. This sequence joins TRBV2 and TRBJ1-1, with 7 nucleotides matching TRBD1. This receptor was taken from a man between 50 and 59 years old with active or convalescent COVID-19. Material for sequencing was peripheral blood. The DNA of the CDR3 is TGTGCCAGCAGTGATCCAGGGGGGAACACTGAAGCTTTCTTT. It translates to CASSDPGGNTEAFF.